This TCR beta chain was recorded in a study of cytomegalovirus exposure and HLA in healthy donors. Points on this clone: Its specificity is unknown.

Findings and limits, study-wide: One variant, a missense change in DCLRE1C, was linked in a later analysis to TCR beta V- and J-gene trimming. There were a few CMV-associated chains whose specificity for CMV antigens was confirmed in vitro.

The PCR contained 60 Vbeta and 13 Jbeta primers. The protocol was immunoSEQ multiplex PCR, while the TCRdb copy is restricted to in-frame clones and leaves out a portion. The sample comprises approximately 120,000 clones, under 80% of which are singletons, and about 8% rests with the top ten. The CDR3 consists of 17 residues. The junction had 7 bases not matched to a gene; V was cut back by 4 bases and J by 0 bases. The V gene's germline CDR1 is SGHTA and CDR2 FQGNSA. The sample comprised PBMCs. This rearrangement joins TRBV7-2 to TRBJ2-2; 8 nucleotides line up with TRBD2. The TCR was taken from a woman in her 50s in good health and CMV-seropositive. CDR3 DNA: TGTGCCAGCAGCTCCCAGCCTAGCGGGCCGAACACCGGGGAGCTGTTTTTT. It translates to CASSSQPSGPNTGELFF.